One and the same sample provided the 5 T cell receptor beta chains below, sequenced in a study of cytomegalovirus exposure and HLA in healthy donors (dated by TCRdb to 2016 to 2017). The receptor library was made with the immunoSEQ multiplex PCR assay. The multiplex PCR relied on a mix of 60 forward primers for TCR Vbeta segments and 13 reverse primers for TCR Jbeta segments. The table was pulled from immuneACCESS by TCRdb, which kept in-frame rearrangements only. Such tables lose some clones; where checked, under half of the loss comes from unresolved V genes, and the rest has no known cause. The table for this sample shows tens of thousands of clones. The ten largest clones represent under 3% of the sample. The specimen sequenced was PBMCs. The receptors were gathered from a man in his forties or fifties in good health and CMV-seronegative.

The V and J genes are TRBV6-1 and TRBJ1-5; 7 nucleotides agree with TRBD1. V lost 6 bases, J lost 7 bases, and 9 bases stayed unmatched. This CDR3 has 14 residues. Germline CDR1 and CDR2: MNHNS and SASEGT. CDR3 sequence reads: CASRETGSFQPQHF. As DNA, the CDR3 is TGTGCCAGCAGAGAGACAGGGTCGTTCCAGCCCCAGCATTTT.

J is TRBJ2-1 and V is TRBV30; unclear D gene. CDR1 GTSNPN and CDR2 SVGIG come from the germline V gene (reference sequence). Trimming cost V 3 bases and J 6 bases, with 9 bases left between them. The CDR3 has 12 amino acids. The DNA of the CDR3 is TGTGCCTGGAGACCTACTATCAATGAGCAGTTCTTC. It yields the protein CAWRPTINEQFF.

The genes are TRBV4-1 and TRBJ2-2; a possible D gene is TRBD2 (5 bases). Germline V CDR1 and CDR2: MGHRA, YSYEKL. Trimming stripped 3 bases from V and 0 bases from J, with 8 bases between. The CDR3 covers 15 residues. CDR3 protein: CASSQGSANTGELFF. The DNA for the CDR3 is TGCGCCAGCAGCCAGGGGAGCGCGAACACCGGGGAGCTGTTTTTT.

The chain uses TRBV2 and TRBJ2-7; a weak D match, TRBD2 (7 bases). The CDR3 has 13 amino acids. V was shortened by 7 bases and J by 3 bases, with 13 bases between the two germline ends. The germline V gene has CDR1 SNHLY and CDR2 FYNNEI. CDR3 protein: CASKWGGFYEQYF. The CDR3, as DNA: TGTGCCAGCAAATGGGGGGGCTTCTACGAGCAGTACTTC.

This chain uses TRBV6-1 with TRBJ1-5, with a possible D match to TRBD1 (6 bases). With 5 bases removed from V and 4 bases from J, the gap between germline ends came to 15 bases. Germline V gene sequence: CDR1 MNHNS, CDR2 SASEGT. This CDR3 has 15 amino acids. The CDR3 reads CASSNTGMGNQPQHF. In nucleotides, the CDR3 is TGTGCCAGCAGTAACACAGGGATGGGTAATCAGCCCCAGCATTTT.